This TCR beta chain was obtained from a study of blood T cell repertoires in COVID-19. The CDR3 spans 14 residues. The V end lost 4 bases, the J end lost 1 base, and 7 bases lay between the germline ends. Germline values: CDR1 SNHLY, CDR2 FYNNEI. This table comes from immunoSEQ multiplex PCR, and its TCRdb copy is limited to in-frame clones, with some not included. The data show about 160,000 clones, with over 85% seen just once and less than 2% held by the top ten. V gene TRBV2 combines with J gene TRBJ2-2; tentatively, D is TRBD1 (6 bases). This TCR derives from a woman aged 60-75 years with COVID-19, enrolled during active disease. Sequences were obtained from peripheral blood. Here the CDR3 reads CASSGGQNTGELFF. As DNA, the CDR3 is TGTGCCAGCAGTGGGGGACAGAACACCGGGGAGCTGTTTTTT.